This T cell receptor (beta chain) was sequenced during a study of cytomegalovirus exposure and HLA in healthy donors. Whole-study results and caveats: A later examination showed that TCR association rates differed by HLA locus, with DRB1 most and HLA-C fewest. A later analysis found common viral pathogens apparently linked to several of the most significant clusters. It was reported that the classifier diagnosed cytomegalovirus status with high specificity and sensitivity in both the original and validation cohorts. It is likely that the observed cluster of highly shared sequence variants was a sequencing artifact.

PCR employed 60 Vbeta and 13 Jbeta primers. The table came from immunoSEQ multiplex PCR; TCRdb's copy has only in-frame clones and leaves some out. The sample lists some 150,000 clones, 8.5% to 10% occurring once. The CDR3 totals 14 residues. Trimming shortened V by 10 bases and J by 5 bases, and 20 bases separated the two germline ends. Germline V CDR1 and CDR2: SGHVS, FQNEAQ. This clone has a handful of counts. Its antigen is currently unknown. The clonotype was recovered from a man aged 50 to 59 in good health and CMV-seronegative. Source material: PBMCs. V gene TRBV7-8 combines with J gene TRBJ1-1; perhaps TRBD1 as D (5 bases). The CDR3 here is CATSSGMGATEAFF. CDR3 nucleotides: TGTGCCACTTCCTCAGGGATGGGTGCGACTGAAGCTTTCTTT. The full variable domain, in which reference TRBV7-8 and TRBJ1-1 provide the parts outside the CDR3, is GAGVSQSPRYKVAKRGQDVALRCDPISGHVSLFWYQQALGQGPEFLTYFQNEAQLDKSGLPSDRFFAERPEGSVSTLKIQRTQQEDSAVYLCATSSGMGATEAFFGQGTRLTVV.